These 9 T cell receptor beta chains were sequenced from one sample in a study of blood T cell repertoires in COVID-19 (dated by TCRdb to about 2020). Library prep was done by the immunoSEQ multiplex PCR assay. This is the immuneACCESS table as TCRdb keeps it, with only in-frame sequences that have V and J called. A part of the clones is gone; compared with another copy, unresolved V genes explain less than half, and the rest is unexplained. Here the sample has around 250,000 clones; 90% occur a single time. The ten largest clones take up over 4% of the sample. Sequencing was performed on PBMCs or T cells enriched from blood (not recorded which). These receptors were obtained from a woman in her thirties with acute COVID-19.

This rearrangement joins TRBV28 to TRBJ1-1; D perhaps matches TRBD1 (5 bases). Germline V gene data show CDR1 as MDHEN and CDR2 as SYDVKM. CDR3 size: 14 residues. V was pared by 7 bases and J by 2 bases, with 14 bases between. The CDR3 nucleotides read TGTGCCAGCATCGGGGACTCCCTCAACACTGAAGCTTTCTTT. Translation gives CASIGDSLNTEAFF.

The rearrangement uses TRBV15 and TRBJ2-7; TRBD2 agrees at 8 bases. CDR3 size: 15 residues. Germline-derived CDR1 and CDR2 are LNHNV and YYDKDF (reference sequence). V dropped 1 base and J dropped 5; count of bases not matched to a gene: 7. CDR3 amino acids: CATSRVQAGVDEQYF. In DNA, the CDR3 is TGTGCCACCAGCAGAGTTCAAGCGGGAGTGGACGAGCAGTACTTC.

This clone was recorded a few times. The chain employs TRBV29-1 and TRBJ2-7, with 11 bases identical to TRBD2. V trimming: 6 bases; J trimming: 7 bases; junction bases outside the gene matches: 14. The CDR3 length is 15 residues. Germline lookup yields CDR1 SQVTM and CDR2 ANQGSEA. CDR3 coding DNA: TGCAGCGTGAGTACTAGCGGGAGTAGCTCCTGGGAGCAGTACTTC. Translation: CSVSTSGSSSWEQYF.

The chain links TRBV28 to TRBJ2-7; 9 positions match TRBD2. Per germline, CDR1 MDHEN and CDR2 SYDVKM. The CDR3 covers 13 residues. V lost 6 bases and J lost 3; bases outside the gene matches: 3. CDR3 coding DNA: TGTGCCAGCAGGGCTAGCGGGGACTACGAGCAGTACTTC. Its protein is CASRASGDYEQYF.

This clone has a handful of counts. The chain's CDR3 is CASSLRQGAEAFF. CDR3 DNA sequence: TGTGCCAGCAGTCTCCGACAGGGGGCTGAAGCTTTCTTT. The chain has TRBV27 and TRBJ1-1, with 9 positions matching TRBD1. The V and J ends lost 5 bases and 6 bases, in that order; junction bases with no gene match: 4. This CDR3 spans 13 amino acids. Germline CDR1 is MNHEY and CDR2 is SMNVEV (reference sequence).

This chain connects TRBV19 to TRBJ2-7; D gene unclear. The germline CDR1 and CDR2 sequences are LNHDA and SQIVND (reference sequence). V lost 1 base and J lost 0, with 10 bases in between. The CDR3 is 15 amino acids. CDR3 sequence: CASSIAGWSSYEQYF. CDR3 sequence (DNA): TGTGCCAGTAGTATAGCCGGCTGGAGCTCCTACGAGCAGTACTTC.

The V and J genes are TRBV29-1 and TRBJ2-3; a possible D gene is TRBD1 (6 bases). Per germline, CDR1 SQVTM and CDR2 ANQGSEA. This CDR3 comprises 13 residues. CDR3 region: CSVGAASTDTQYF. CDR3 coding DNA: TGCAGTGTGGGGGCTGCTAGCACAGATACGCAGTATTTT.

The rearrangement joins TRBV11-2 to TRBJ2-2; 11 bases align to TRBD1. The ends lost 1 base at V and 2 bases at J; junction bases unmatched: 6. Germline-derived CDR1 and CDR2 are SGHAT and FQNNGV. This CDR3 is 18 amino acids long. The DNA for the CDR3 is TGTGCCAGCAGCTTAGTCTCGGGACAGGGGGGCAACACCGGGGAGCTGTTTTTT. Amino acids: CASSLVSGQGGNTGELFF.

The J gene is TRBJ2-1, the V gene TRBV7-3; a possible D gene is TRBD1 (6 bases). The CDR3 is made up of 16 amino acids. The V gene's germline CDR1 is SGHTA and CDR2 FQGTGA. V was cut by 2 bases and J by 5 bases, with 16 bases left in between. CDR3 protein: CASSLVVGASDNEQFF. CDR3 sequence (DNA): TGTGCCAGCAGCTTAGTGGTGGGGGCGTCAGACAATGAGCAGTTCTTC.